These 27 T cell receptor beta chains were sequenced from one sample in a study of identical twins' blood T cells. TCRdb re-called the 5' RACE reads with MiXCR, one entry per CDR3 protein. The sample includes fewer than 450,000 distinct CDR3 sequences, more than 25% seen only once; the top ten take around 5.6%. Sequenced input: PBMCs. The receptors shown here come from a woman aged 18 to 50 in good health.

The V and J genes are TRBV5-1 and TRBJ1-2; no clear D. From germline, CDR1 is SGHRS and CDR2 YFSETQ. The CDR3 runs to 13 residues. Trimming removed 0 bases from V and 8 bases from J, with 11 bases in between. The CDR3 reads CASSLVVGEGYTF. The CDR3 nucleotides read TGCGCCAGCAGCTTGGTTGTTGGGGAAGGCTACACCTTC.

The genes are TRBV7-2 and TRBJ2-2; a possible D gene is TRBD1 (6 bases). The V and J ends lost 2 bases and 6 bases respectively, with 16 bases between them. This CDR3 comprises 16 residues. Germline V gives CDR1 SGHTA, CDR2 FQGNSA. CDR3 amino acids: CASSLQGTPYAGELFF. The CDR3 DNA reads TGTGCCAGCAGCTTACAAGGGACACCTTACGCCGGGGAGCTGTTTTTT.

The genes are TRBV29-1 and TRBJ1-3, with D possibly TRBD1 on 5 matching bases. The CDR3 totals 15 residues. The V gene's germline CDR1 is SQVTM and CDR2 ANQGSEA. V was cut by 7 bases and J by 0 bases, with 16 bases left in between. CDR3 residues: CSARHTGISGNTIYF. The CDR3 region has the DNA TGCAGCGCCCGACACACAGGAATCTCTGGAAACACCATATATTTT. Variable domain in full (rest from reference TRBV29-1 and TRBJ1-3): SAVISQKPSRDICQRGTSLTIQCQVDSQVTMMFWYRQQPGQSLTLIATANQGSEATYESGFVIDKFPISRPNLTFSTLTVSNMSPEDSSIYLCSARHTGISGNTIYFGEGSWLTVV.

This chain joins TRBV3-1 and TRBJ1-3; 10 nucleotides line up with TRBD1. The CDR3 sequence is 17 residues long. Unmatched junction bases numbered 7, after V lost 3 bases and J lost 2 bases. CDR1 and CDR2 from the germline V gene are LGHDT and YNNKEL (reference sequence). The DNA for the CDR3 is TGTGCCAGCAGCCAGACAGGGGGCGTTTGGACTGGAAACACCATATATTTT. Translated, it gives CASSQTGGVWTGNTIYF.

The chain is built from TRBV12-3 or TRBV12-4 and TRBJ1-2; D gene ambiguous. The germline V and J ends were trimmed by 5 bases and 4 bases, with 11 bases remaining between them. This CDR3 has 13 residues. The CDR3 reads CASSIGISYGYTF. The CDR3 DNA reads as TGTGCCAGCAGTATCGGGATCTCCTATGGCTACACCTTC.

This clonotype was seen many times. This sequence joins TRBV4-1 and TRBJ2-1; 8 bases line up with TRBD2. CDR1 is MGHRA, CDR2 YSYEKL, per germline. CDR3 length: 15 amino acids. With 4 bases clipped from V and 3 bases from J, the junction kept 5 bases outside the gene matches. In nucleotides, the CDR3 is TGCGCCAGCAGCCCCCAGCGGGGGCTCTACAATGAGCAGTTCTTC. It is translated as CASSPQRGLYNEQFF.

This chain joins TRBV7-9 and TRBJ2-7; the D gene is possibly TRBD1 (6 bases). Deletions cut 3 bases from V and 3 bases from J, with 9 bases between. The CDR3 has 13 residues. Germline CDR1 and CDR2: SEHNR and FQNEAQ (reference sequence). The CDR3 loop is CASSFGRGYEQYF. The CDR3 DNA is TGTGCCAGCAGCTTTGGCAGGGGCTACGAGCAGTACTTC.

The V gene is TRBV16, the J gene TRBJ1-2, with D unresolved. V dropped 4 bases and J dropped 6 bases, with 12 bases sitting between them. The CDR3 extends over 13 amino acids. Germline CDR1 and CDR2: KGHSY and FQNENV. CDR3 bases: TGTGCCAGCAGCCCGGTCGGACTAAATGGCTACACCTTC. It yields the protein CASSPVGLNGYTF.

V usage is TRBV24-1 and J usage is TRBJ2-2; no definite D call. Looked up from germline, CDR1 is KGHDR and CDR2 is SFDVKD. Trimming left V 3 bases short and J 5 bases short, with 9 bases between. The CDR3 sequence is 14 residues long. The CDR3 DNA is TGTGCCACCAGTGATCCGGGTGAGACCGGGGAGCTGTTTTTT. Its translation: CATSDPGETGELFF.

The chain is built from TRBV10-3 and TRBJ2-5; D may be TRBD2 (5 bases). From germline, CDR1 is ENHRY and CDR2 SYGVKD. V was clipped by 4 bases and J by 0 bases, with 18 bases between them. The CDR3 is 17 amino acids. This CDR3 reads CAISAGRAEAYQETQYF. The CDR3 region has the DNA TGTGCCATCAGTGCAGGTAGGGCGGAGGCGTACCAAGAGACCCAGTACTTC.

This clonotype came up a few times. In DNA, the CDR3 is TGTGCCAGCAGCCAAAAAAGCCCCTATGAGCAGTTCTTC. Protein product: CASSQKSPYEQFF. The chain uses TRBV16 and TRBJ2-1, with no clear D. CDR3 size: 13 residues. CDR1 is KGHSY and CDR2 is FQNENV in the germline V gene. Trimming pared 2 bases from V and 8 bases from J, leaving 10 bases between. Complete variable domain (other parts from reference TRBV16 and TRBJ2-1): GEEVAQTPKHLVRGEGQKAKLYCAPIKGHSYVFWYQQVLKNEFKFLISFQNENVFDETGMPKERFSAKCLPNSPCSLEIQATKLEDSAVYFCASSQKSPYEQFFGPGTRLTVL.

This chain uses TRBV11-1 with TRBJ2-3; 9 bases align to TRBD1. The germline CDR1 and CDR2 sequences are SGHAT and FQDESV (reference sequence). This CDR3 is 14 amino acids long. With 7 bases clipped from V and 3 bases from J, the junction kept 5 bases outside the gene matches. CDR3 bases: TGTGCCAGCACCCTTGGACAGGGGACAGATACGCAGTATTTT. It translates to CASTLGQGTDTQYF. The whole variable domain, remainder taken from reference TRBV11-1 and TRBJ2-3, is EAEVAQSPRYKITEKSQAVAFWCDPISGHATLYWYRQILGQGPELLVQFQDESVVDDSQLPKDRFSAERLKGVDSTLKIQPAELGDSAMYLCASTLGQGTDTQYFGPGTRLTVL.

The rearrangement uses TRBV25-1 and TRBJ1-1; maybe TRBD1 (6 bases). In germline, CDR1 is MGHDK, CDR2 SYGVNS. The length of the CDR3 is 15 residues. Trimming took off 6 bases at V and 1 base at J, with 15 bases between the two ends. The CDR3 nucleotides read TGTGCCAGCAGCGATACGAGGGGGGGGAACACTGAAGCTTTCTTT. It encodes CASSDTRGGNTEAFF.

This clonotype was counted only a few times. This sequence joins TRBV19 and TRBJ2-1, with 9 nucleotides matching TRBD1. V lost 5 bases and J lost 4; bases outside the gene matches: 3. From germline, CDR1 is LNHDA and CDR2 SQIVND (reference sequence). The CDR3 is 14 residues long. The CDR3 is CASSGTGRYNEQFF. For the CDR3, the DNA is TGTGCCAGTAGTGGGACAGGGAGATACAATGAGCAGTTCTTC.

This clonotype showed up just a few times. CDR3 nucleotide sequence: TGTGCCAGCAGGGACCAGGTTGAAGAGCAGTACTTC. It yields the protein CASRDQVEEQYF. The V gene is TRBV2, the J gene TRBJ2-7; D unresolved. V was cut by 6 bases and J by 7 bases, with 13 bases left in between. This CDR3 comprises 12 residues. Germline V gene sequence: CDR1 SNHLY, CDR2 FYNNEI.

V and J are TRBV6-2 or TRBV6-3 and TRBJ2-1; 11 bases fit TRBD2. Germline CDR1 is MNHEY and CDR2 is SVGEGT. The V and J ends lost 7 bases and 8 bases, in that order; junction bases with no gene match: 13. The CDR3 is 16 amino acids. CDR3 loop: CASKIAGGQFIDEQFF. DNA of the CDR3: TGTGCCAGCAAAATAGCGGGGGGGCAATTCATTGATGAGCAGTTCTTC.

J is TRBJ2-7 and V is TRBV6-1; D is ambiguous. Per the germline V gene, CDR1 is MNHNS and CDR2 is SASEGT. V gave up 2 bases and J gave up 2 bases, with 4 bases separating them. The CDR3 loop spans 12 amino acids. The CDR3 DNA follows: TGTGCCAGCAGTGAAAGGACCTACGAGCAGTACTTC. Its protein is CASSERTYEQYF.

This clonotype turned up a few times. The CDR3 protein is CASSPIGLSGNTIYF. In nucleotides, the CDR3 is TGTGCCAGCAGCCCGATAGGACTCAGCGGAAACACCATATATTTT. The V and J genes are TRBV7-9 and TRBJ1-3; D unclear. Looked up from germline, CDR1 is SEHNR and CDR2 is FQNEAQ (reference sequence). The CDR3 runs to 15 residues. The V gene lost 5 bases and the J gene lost 4 bases, with 15 bases spanning the gap.

V and J are TRBV20-1 and TRBJ2-7; D is undetermined. The CDR3 has 11 residues. Germline V gene lookup returns CDR1 DFQATT and CDR2 SNEGSKA (reference sequence). Trimming removed 5 bases from V and 2 bases from J, with 7 bases in between. The CDR3 region has the DNA TGCAGTGCTCAGGATACCTACGAGCAGTACTTC. Amino acid sequence: CSAQDTYEQYF.

The CDR3 sequence: CSAMTGLNTEAFF. The CDR3 DNA sequence: TGCAGTGCTATGACAGGTTTGAACACTGAAGCTTTCTTT. The chain carries TRBV20-1 and TRBJ1-1; TRBD1 is a possible D gene (6 bases). V lost 4 bases to trimming and J lost 0 bases, with 9 bases between them. There are 13 residues in the CDR3. Germline loops: CDR1 DFQATT, CDR2 SNEGSKA (reference sequence).

This sequence joins TRBV27 and TRBJ1-1, with no clear D. Trimming cost V 0 bases and J 4 bases, with 12 bases left between them. Germline-derived CDR1 and CDR2 are MNHEY and SMNVEV (reference sequence). The CDR3 spans 15 residues. This CDR3 reads CASSLSGSLFTEAFF. Written as DNA, the CDR3 is TGTGCCAGCAGTTTATCGGGCAGCCTGTTCACTGAAGCTTTCTTT.

V and J are TRBV5-1 and TRBJ1-3; the D gene is possibly TRBD1 (6 bases). The V gene's germline CDR1 is SGHRS and CDR2 YFSETQ. V was trimmed by 1 base and J by 0 bases, leaving 14 bases between them. The CDR3 extends over 17 amino acids. In DNA form, the CDR3 reads TGCGCCAGCAGCTTGACAGGGTCCACTTCCTCTGGAAACACCATATATTTT. This codes for CASSLTGSTSSGNTIYF. Complete variable domain (other parts from reference TRBV5-1 and TRBJ1-3): KAGVTQTPRYLIKTRGQQVTLSCSPISGHRSVSWYQQTPGQGLQFLFEYFSETQRNKGNFPGRFSGRQFSNSRSEMNVSTLELGDSALYLCASSLTGSTSSGNTIYFGEGSWLTVV.

As for this clonotype: One junction end disagrees with the germline gene, perhaps due to a read error. The chain recombines TRBV6-2 or TRBV6-3 with TRBJ1-1; 7 bases map to TRBD1. The CDR3 loop spans 14 amino acids. Looked up from germline, CDR1 is MNHEY and CDR2 is SVGEGT. Written as DNA, the CDR3 is TGTGCCAGCAGTCCCCCAAATCGACAGGGTGAAGTTTTCTTT. This translates into CASSPPNRQGEVFF.

Only one count was recorded for this clonotype. The chain couples TRBV12-3 or TRBV12-4 to TRBJ2-2, with D uncertain. CDR3 length: 13 amino acids. The V end lost 3 bases, the J end lost 6 bases, and 8 bases lay between the germline ends. CDR3 sequence (DNA): TGTGCCAGCAGTTTGATCTTCTCCGGGGAGCTGTTTTTT. Protein: CASSLIFSGELFF.

This clonotype was observed a handful of times. The CDR3 nucleotides read TGTGCCAGCAGCGTAGAAGGGGTCCCAGATACGCAGTATTTT. Encoded protein: CASSVEGVPDTQYF. This chain joins TRBV9 and TRBJ2-3, with D maybe TRBD1 (5 bases). Trimming stripped 0 bases from V and 4 bases from J, with 9 bases between. CDR1 is SGDLS, CDR2 YYNGEE, per germline. The length of the CDR3 is 14 residues. Full variable domain (rest looked up from reference TRBV9 and TRBJ2-3): DSGVTQTPKHLITATGQRVTLRCSPRSGDLSVYWYQQSLDQGLQFLIQYYNGEERAKGNILERFSAQQFPDLHSELNLSSLELGDSALYFCASSVEGVPDTQYFGPGTRLTVL.

V gene TRBV7-2 combines with J gene TRBJ1-3, with 7 bases lining up with TRBD1. This CDR3 contains 14 residues. After removal of 5 bases from V and 4 bases from J, the junction contained 5 bases not matched to a gene. Germline-derived CDR1 and CDR2 are SGHTA and FQGNSA. The CDR3 DNA sequence: TGTGCCAGCAGCACCCAGGGGGAAGGAAACACCATATATTTT. Encoded protein: CASSTQGEGNTIYF.

This clonotype showed up just a few times. V usage is TRBV2 and J usage is TRBJ2-3, with 7 bases matching TRBD2. This CDR3 comprises 15 residues. The germline gives CDR1 SNHLY, CDR2 FYNNEI. The J segment lost 6 bases and the V segment lost 9 bases, leaving 15 bases of the junction unmatched. The CDR3 sequence is CARSQMREKEDTQYF. Here the CDR3 DNA reads TGTGCCAGATCTCAAATGCGGGAGAAAGAGGATACGCAGTATTTT. Filled out from reference TRBV2 and TRBJ2-3, the complete variable domain reads EPEVTQTPSHQVTQMGQEVILRCVPISNHLYFYWYRQILGQKVEFLVSFYNNEISEKSEIFDDQFSVERPDGSNFTLKIRSTKLEDSAMYFCARSQMREKEDTQYFGPGTRLTVL.